A selection of T cell receptor beta chains follows, all from one sample in a study of human T cells and chemical hapten exposure. TCRdb itself ran the 5' RACE reads through MiXCR, one entry per CDR3 protein. Seen here are around 140,000 distinct CDR3 sequences, 4.1% observed once, and the top ten hold about 1.3%. The receptor set was obtained from a female donor in good health. The CDR3 runs from the conserved cysteine through the conserved F or W. The D gene is left open where the match is weak. Some rows mark clone size as missing; the rest say once, few, many or name a class of expanded clone.

15	NA	NA	TRBV7-2	TRBJ1-1	CASSLEGGGWSEAFF	TGTGCCAGCAGCTTAGAGGGAGGCGGCTGGTCTGAAGCTTTCTTT
14	many	TRBD1	TRBV7-2	TRBJ1-2	CASSLAPAGGDYTF	TGTGCCAGCAGCTTAGCTCCGGCAGGGGGCGACTACACCTTC
16	many	NA	TRBV20-1	TRBJ1-6	CSARDSAGTYNSPLHF	TGCAGTGCTAGAGATTCCGCTGGGACCTATAATTCACCCCTCCACTTT
15	many	TRBD2	TRBV20-1	TRBJ2-3	CSARGSGDRTDTQYF	TGCAGTGCGAGGGGTAGCGGGGACCGCACAGATACGCAGTATTTT
15	many	NA	TRBV9	TRBJ2-1	CASSVWSGSGDEQFF	TGTGCCAGCAGCGTATGGTCGGGGAGCGGCGATGAGCAGTTCTTC
13	many	NA	TRBV7-2	TRBJ1-5	CASSLLTNQPQHF	TGTGCCAGCAGCTTACTCACCAATCAGCCCCAGCATTTT
16	many	TRBD1	TRBV5-1	TRBJ1-2	CASSSTVGTADRPYTF	TGCGCCAGCAGCTCGACGGTTGGGACAGCGGACCGTCCCTACACCTTC
15	NA	TRBD2	TRBV6-1	TRBJ2-5	CASSVEAGGQETQYF	TGTGCCAGCAGTGTTGAAGCGGGGGGGCAGGAGACCCAGTACTTC
19	NA	NA	TRBV20-1	TRBJ1-6	CSARDASRSGNTYNSPLHF	TGCAGTGCTAGAGACGCGTCCCGCTCAGGGAATACCTATAATTCACCCCTCCACTTT
14	many	NA	TRBV7-6	TRBJ2-5	CASSLRSGQETQYF	TGTGCCAGCAGCTTAAGGTCGGGACAAGAGACCCAGTACTTC
16	NA	TRBD1	TRBV5-1	TRBJ2-2	CASSAGQGTNTGELFF	TGCGCCAGCAGCGCTGGACAGGGGACGAACACCGGGGAGCTGTTTTTT
16	many	TRBD2	TRBV11-1	TRBJ2-2	CASSQGTSILTGELFF	TGTGCCAGCAGCCAGGGGACTAGCATTTTAACCGGGGAGCTGTTTTTT
18	many	NA	TRBV20-1	TRBJ2-3	CSARPGRGGGLSTDTQYF	TGCAGTGCTCGGCCCGGTAGGGGTGGAGGCCTTAGCACAGATACGCAGTATTTT
14	many	NA	TRBV9	TRBJ1-1	CASSILPGGDEAFF	TGTGCCAGCAGCATATTACCGGGGGGAGATGAAGCTTTCTTT
16	many	NA	TRBV6-5	TRBJ1-6	CASRRTGTDTNSPLHF	TGTGCCAGCAGAAGAACGGGGACCGATACTAATTCACCCCTCCACTTT
16	few	NA	TRBV7-2	TRBJ2-4	CASSLGGGLAKNIQYF	TGTGCCAGCAGCTTAGGAGGGGGACTAGCCAAAAACATTCAGTACTTC
13	many	NA	TRBV7-2	TRBJ2-1	CASSLLMGGPRVF	TGTGCCAGCAGCTTATTGATGGGGGGGCCCCGAGTCTTC
18	few	NA	TRBV3-1	TRBJ2-1	CASSHAQTGESWLNEQFF	TGTGCCAGCAGCCACGCCCAAACGGGGGAATCGTGGCTGAATGAGCAGTTCTTC
12	few	NA	TRBV6-5	TRBJ1-6	CASAGRGAPLHF	TGTGCCAGCGCCGGACGAGGGGCACCCCTCCACTTT
14	many	NA	TRBV6-1	TRBJ2-3	CASRLGHGTDTQYF	TGTGCCAGCAGACTCGGACATGGCACAGATACGCAGTATTTT
16	few	NA	TRBV5-1	TRBJ2-1	CASSLFRGHGDNEQFF	TGCGCCAGCAGCTTATTCCGCGGGCACGGAGACAATGAGCAGTTCTTC
11	many	NA	TRBV7-6	TRBJ1-3	CASSSTNTIYF	TGTGCCAGCAGCTCGACAAACACCATATATTTT
16	many	NA	TRBV6-2/TRBV6-3	TRBJ1-5	CASTERLGRLGQPQHF	TGTGCCAGCACCGAACGTTTAGGGAGACTGGGTCAGCCCCAGCATTTT
13	many	NA	TRBV5-1	TRBJ2-5	CASSLSGLETQYF	TGCGCCAGCAGCTTGTCTGGGCTGGAGACCCAGTACTTC
15	NA	NA	TRBV7-9	TRBJ1-3	CASSQKGTIGNTIYF	TGTGCCAGCAGCCAAAAGGGGACAATTGGAAACACCATATATTTT
15	few	TRBD1	TRBV2	TRBJ2-1	CASSPRTGKLNEQFF	TGTGCCAGCAGTCCCAGGACAGGGAAGCTCAATGAGCAGTTCTTC
15	many	TRBD1	TRBV12-3/TRBV12-4	TRBJ2-5	CASSSLRTGQETQYF	TGTGCCAGCAGTTCCCTTAGGACAGGGCAAGAGACCCAGTACTTC
11	few	TRBD1	TRBV6-5	TRBJ2-7	CASHRGGEQYF	TGTGCCAGCCACAGGGGCGGCGAGCAGTACTTC
16	NA	TRBD2	TRBV18	TRBJ2-3	CASSPTSGATTDTQYF	TGTGCCAGCTCACCGACTAGCGGGGCTACCACAGATACGCAGTATTTT
15	few	TRBD2	TRBV5-1	TRBJ2-3	CASSLKRGGGDTQYF	TGCGCCAGCAGCTTGAAGCGGGGGGGCGGTGATACGCAGTATTTT
14	few	TRBD1	TRBV20-1	TRBJ1-1	CSARERDRGVRAFF	TGCAGTGCAAGAGAGCGGGACAGGGGGGTTCGAGCTTTCTTT
13	many	TRBD2	TRBV20-1	TRBJ2-7	CSATGTSAGEQYF	TGCAGTGCTACTGGGACTAGCGCTGGAGAGCAGTACTTC
22	many	TRBD2	TRBV12-3/TRBV12-4	TRBJ2-2	CASSLVLRFGLAGETNTGELFF	TGTGCCAGCAGTTTAGTGCTGAGGTTTGGACTAGCGGGGGAGACGAACACCGGGGAGCTGTTTTTT
13	NA	NA	TRBV9	TRBJ1-6	CASKRDTNSPLHF	TGTGCCAGCAAACGGGACACTAATTCACCCCTCCACTTT
15	few	TRBD1	TRBV7-2	TRBJ2-7	CASRVTGTGGFEQYF	TGTGCCAGCAGGGTGACAGGGACAGGGGGCTTCGAGCAGTACTTC
17	many	TRBD2	TRBV12-3/TRBV12-4	TRBJ2-3	CASSLRRAGGRSDTQYF	TGTGCCAGCAGTTTAAGACGGGCGGGGGGTAGGTCGGATACGCAGTATTTT
15	few	NA	TRBV7-9	TRBJ1-4	CASSRAAALNEKLFF	TGTGCCAGCTCTCGGGCGGCAGCTCTTAATGAAAAACTGTTTTTT
14	many	NA	TRBV3-1	TRBJ1-5	CASSPGHRGQPQHF	TGTGCCAGCAGCCCGGGACATCGAGGGCAGCCCCAGCATTTT
17	many	TRBD1	TRBV6-5	TRBJ1-2	CASSRNRGRQGNYGYTF	TGTGCCAGCAGTCGCAACAGGGGGCGCCAGGGTAACTATGGCTACACCTTC